These T cell receptor beta chains were read from a single sample in a study of cytomegalovirus exposure and HLA in healthy donors. Clones were sequenced by immunoSEQ multiplex PCR, and TCRdb holds only the in-frame ones, with some missing. This sample has some 180,000 clones, with more than 65% found just once. Sequenced input: PBMCs. The receptors shown here come from a woman in her thirties in good health and CMV-seropositive. CDR3s include the opening cysteine and the closing phenylalanine or tryptophan. A D gene is named only where the DNA matches it firmly. The size field is filled for only some rows; it gives once, few, many or a size class.

clone_size d_call j_call v_call cdr3_nt cdr3_aa
. . TRBJ2-3 TRBV27 TGTGCCAGCAGTTTACAGGGTGGGGTAGGAGATACGCAGTATTTT CASSLQGGVGDTQYF
few . TRBJ2-7 TRBV27 TGTGCCAGCAGTTTATTCCAGGGGGGACGCGAGCAGTACTTC CASSLFQGGREQYF
. TRBD2 TRBJ2-2 TRBV4-2 TGTGCCAGCAGCCAAGATCCACAGCGGGGGGGGGTCACCGGGGAGCTGTTTTTT CASSQDPQRGGVTGELFF
. . TRBJ1-5 TRBV4-1 TGCGCCAGCAGCCATCGCTCGGGAGGCAATCAGCCCCAGCATTTT CASSHRSGGNQPQHF
. TRBD1 TRBJ1-2 TRBV4-1 TGCGCCAGCAGCCCTGGGACAGGGGGGCGCGATGGCTACACCTTC CASSPGTGGRDGYTF
. . TRBJ1-5 TRBV19 TGTGCCAGTAGTACCCGAGCAGGGAATAGCAATCAGCCCCAGCATTTT CASSTRAGNSNQPQHF
. TRBD1 TRBJ2-7 TRBV4-1 TGCGCCAGCAGCCCGGACAGGGGGTCTCGAGGCGAGCAGTACTTC CASSPDRGSRGEQYF
. TRBD1 TRBJ1-4 TRBV19 TGTGCCAGTAGTACAGCCGGGACAGCTAATGAAAAACTGTTTTTT CASSTAGTANEKLFF
. . TRBJ1-5 TRBV28 TGTGCCAGCACCCCGCCCGGGGGGGGCAATCAGCCCCAGCATTTT CASTPPGGGNQPQHF
once TRBD1 TRBJ2-7 TRBV28 TGTGCCAGCAGTCCCGGACAGGGATGGTACGAGCAGTACTTC CASSPGQGWYEQYF
. TRBD1 TRBJ2-1 TRBV4-1 TGCGCCAGCAGCCTCGAGTACAGGGGCTGGGGTGAGCAGTTCTTC CASSLEYRGWGEQFF
once TRBD2 TRBJ2-3 TRBV7-8 TGTGCCAGCAGCTACGGCGGGGGGGAGGCGGATACGCAGTATTTT CASSYGGGEADTQYF
. TRBD1 TRBJ1-1 TRBV6-5 TGTGCCAGCAGGCCATCAGGGACAGGGAACACTGAAGCTTTCTTT CASRPSGTGNTEAFF
. . TRBJ2-5 TRBV11-2 TGTGCCAGCAGCTTGAGCTCGGGTCAAGAGACCCAGTACTTC CASSLSSGQETQYF
. TRBD1 TRBJ1-5 TRBV2 TGTGCCAGCAGTCCTCTAGACAGGGGGCTAACCAATCAGCCCCAGCATTTT CASSPLDRGLTNQPQHF
. TRBD2 TRBJ2-3 TRBV25-1 TGTGCCAGCAGTGGAGCGGGGCCCACCACAGATACGCAGTATTTT CASSGAGPTTDTQYF
. TRBD2 TRBJ2-1 TRBV4-2 TGTGCCAGCAGCCAAGATTTTGGCGGGGGGGCAAAGAATGAGCAGTTCTTC CASSQDFGGGAKNEQFF
few TRBD1 TRBJ1-1 TRBV7-3 TGTGCCAGCAGCTTTACAGGGGCCTTTAACACTGAAGCTTTCTTT CASSFTGAFNTEAFF
. TRBD1 TRBJ1-2 TRBV19 TGTGCCAGTAGTACGCCCCATCCGGGACAGGTCTATGGCTACACCTTC CASSTPHPGQVYGYTF
few TRBD1 TRBJ2-7 TRBV6-1 TGTGCCAGCAGGGATTATGGACAGGGGGCCGACGAGCAGTACTTC CASRDYGQGADEQYF
. TRBD1 TRBJ1-4 TRBV28 TGTGCCAGCAGTTCAGGGGGCACGGGTGAAAAACTGTTTTTT CASSSGGTGEKLFF
. TRBD1 TRBJ2-7 TRBV6-6 TGTGCCAGCAGCTCGGGACAGGGGTTCGACGAGCAGTACTTC CASSSGQGFDEQYF
. TRBD1 TRBJ1-2 TRBV7-9 TGTGCCGCAACAGGCTACAGGGGGGTTGGCTACACCTTC CAATGYRGVGYTF
few . TRBJ2-7 TRBV7-3 TGTGCCAGCAGCTTAACGGCTAGCGACCCCTACGAGCAGTACTTC CASSLTASDPYEQYF
. . TRBJ2-7 TRBV27 TGTGCCAGCACTGAGCCCCCGTACTACGAGCAGTACTTC CASTEPPYYEQYF
. . TRBJ2-5 TRBV2 TGTGCCAGCAGCGGGGTCCGGGAGACCCAGTACTTC CASSGVRETQYF
. . TRBJ2-1 TRBV11-3 TGTGCCAGCAGCCCTCGTGACAGCCCTACAATGAGCGTGCAGTTCTTC CASSPRDSPTMSVQFF
once . TRBJ2-5 TRBV6-6 TGTGCCAGCAGCCCCCGCCAAAGTGCAGGGCAAGAGACCCAGTACTTC CASSPRQSAGQETQYF
. TRBD2 TRBJ2-7 TRBV6-5 TGTGCCAGCAGTTACTCGGGACTAGCGGGGGCTGAGCAGTACTTC CASSYSGLAGAEQYF
. . TRBJ1-5 TRBV7-2 TGTGCCAGCAGCTTATATGAGGGAAATCAGCCCCAGCATTTT CASSLYEGNQPQHF
. TRBD1 TRBJ2-5 TRBV7-9 TGTGCCAGCAGCTCGATGGACAGGGGGAAGCAGTTCCAAGAGACCCAGTACTTC CASSSMDRGKQFQETQYF
. TRBD2 TRBJ2-7 TRBV7-3 TGTGCCAGCAGCCTGGGACTAGCGGGGGCCGAGCAGTACTTC CASSLGLAGAEQYF
. TRBD1 TRBJ2-5 TRBV4-2 TGTGCCAGCAGCCGAAAAAGGGACAGCCAAGAGACCCAGTACTTC CASSRKRDSQETQYF
. . TRBJ1-4 TRBV28 TGTGCCAGCAGCGGTGGGGCGCGGGGCGAAAAACTGTTTTTT CASSGGARGEKLFF
once . TRBJ1-1 TRBV28 TGTGCCAGCAAGGGGGGGGGCCGCACTGAAGCTTTCTTT CASKGGGRTEAFF
. . TRBJ2-1 TRBV7-9 TGTGCCAGCAGCTTAGTAGCAGGGCGAACACACAATGAGCAGTTCTTC CASSLVAGRTHNEQFF
. TRBD2 TRBJ2-1 TRBV5-1 TGCGCCAGCAGCCCGGCGACTGCGGGGGTTAGCAATGAGCAGTTCTTC CASSPATAGVSNEQFF
few . TRBJ1-1 TRBV2 TGTGCCAGCAGTGACGCAGGGGCAAACGCTGAAGCTTTCTTT CASSDAGANAEAFF
. . TRBJ1-4 TRBV4-3 TGCGCCAGCAGCCAAGAGTTCTCCAGGAATAATGAAAAACTGTTTTTT CASSQEFSRNNEKLFF
. TRBD2 TRBJ2-3 TRBV5-4 TGTGCCAGCAGCCATCAAGCGGGGGGGCTGACAGATACGCAGTATTTT CASSHQAGGLTDTQYF
. . TRBJ2-1 TRBV7-2 TGTGCCAGCAGCCCCGGGGGTGTAGTCGGGGATGAGCAGTTCTTC CASSPGGVVGDEQFF
. TRBD2 TRBJ2-2 TRBV28 TGTGCCACCCTCGCCGGGAGGATCACCGGGGAGCTGTTTTTT CATLAGRITGELFF